Following are 11 T cell receptor beta chains from one sample sequenced in a study of T cell clonality in common variable immunodeficiency. The study's findings and limits: In common variable immunodeficiency, TCR beta chains reportedly carried fewer deletions and N-nucleotide insertions.

Their antigens remain unidentified. Generated by immunoSEQ multiplex PCR, the TCRdb table keeps only in-frame clones and is missing some. This sample carries more than 20,000 clones, none of them present only once. The sequenced sample was peripheral blood mononuclear cells. All receptors derive from a human donor with common variable immunodeficiency.

This clone has a handful of counts. The read ends 3 residues before the CDR3 terminus; that terminus is restored from the germline J gene. This chain links TRBV20-1 with TRBJ2-7; TRBD2 aligns across 7 bases. V was clipped by 2 bases and J by 3 bases; unmatched bases: 22. CDR1 is DFQATT and CDR2 is SNEGSKA in the germline V gene (reference sequence). The CDR3 length is 19 residues. CDR3 amino acids: CSARRSSGWGLGTNYEQYF. The part of the CDR3 DNA that was read is TGCAGTGCTAGACGTTCCTCGGGCTGGGGACTTGGGACTAACTACGAG.

This clone was detected ten times or more. The CDR3 end is not reached by the read, which stops 3 residues before it; the germline J gene fills it in. The V call is TRBV6-2 or TRBV6-3, the J call TRBJ1-1; D is unclear. The CDR3 is 12 amino acids. Germline lookup yields CDR1 MNHEY and CDR2 SVGEGT. V lost 4 bases and J lost 3, with 6 bases in between. The covered CDR3 bases are TGTGCCAGCAGTTCACGGGACACTGAA. Translated: CASSSRDTE. The whole CDR3 sequence reads CASSSRDTEAFF.

There are a few counts of this clone. The CDR3 goes on 3 residues after the read ends, and that part is filled in from the germline J gene. V gene TRBV5-6 combines with J gene TRBJ2-5, with TRBD2 matching over 7 bases. This CDR3 has 13 amino acids. CDR1 SGHDT and CDR2 YYEEEE come from the germline V gene. Unmatched junction bases numbered 0, after V lost 0 bases and J lost 4 bases. The DNA read from the CDR3 is TGTGCCAGCAGCTTGGCGGGGGGAGAGACC. It specifies CASSLAGGET. The whole CDR3 protein reads CASSLAGGETQYF.

The table lists this clone with many counts. The read ends 3 residues early relative to the CDR3; the germline J gene fills the gap. The chain has TRBV29-1 and TRBJ1-1; 10 bases map to TRBD1. Germline CDR1 SQVTM, CDR2 ANQGSEA. The ends lost 4 bases at V and 1 base at J; junction bases unmatched: 15. CDR3 length: 18 amino acids. Incomplete CDR3 DNA: TGCAGCGTTGCCGGGACAGGGGATTTTGGGTTTGGGAACACTGAA. It codes for CSVAGTGDFGFGNTE. The full CDR3 protein reads CSVAGTGDFGFGNTEAFF.

This clone was seen ten or more times. The CDR3 extends 3 residues past the end of the read, so its final part is completed from the germline J gene. This chain joins TRBV10-3 and TRBJ1-5, with 9 positions matching TRBD1. This CDR3 contains 16 residues. Germline-derived CDR1 and CDR2 are ENHRY and SYGVKD. V gave up 6 bases and J gave up 3 bases; unmatched junction bases: 9. CDR3 in amino acids: CAIRPTDRGHNQPQHF. The sequenced CDR3 bases are TGTGCCATCAGACCCACGGACAGGGGACACAATCAGCCC.

This clone was recorded at least ten times. Read sequence stops 3 residues before the CDR3 end, and the germline J gene provides the missing end. The chain joins TRBV20-1 to TRBJ2-7, with D maybe TRBD1 (6 bases). CDR3 size: 11 residues. Germline V gene sequence: CDR1 DFQATT, CDR2 SNEGSKA (reference sequence). The V gene lost 6 bases and the J gene lost 1 base, with 7 bases spanning the gap. The CDR3 loop is CSAQGSYEQYF. CDR3 bases read: TGCAGTGCGCAGGGGTCCTACGAG.

This clone was counted ten times or more. The CDR3 goes on 3 residues after the read ends, and that part is filled in from the germline J gene. The chain carries TRBV20-1 and TRBJ2-1, with a possible D match to TRBD1 (6 bases). Trimming took 5 bases from V and 4 from J, leaving 15 bases between them. The CDR3 runs to 14 residues. Looked up from germline, CDR1 is DFQATT and CDR2 is SNEGSKA (reference sequence). The CDR3 loop reads CSAGGGQTYNEQFF. The sequenced CDR3 bases are TGCAGTGCTGGGGGCGGGCAGACTTACAATGAG.

This clone was counted ten times or more. The read ends 3 residues early relative to the CDR3; the germline J gene fills the gap. The chain carries TRBV7-9 and TRBJ1-1; 7 bases map to TRBD1. CDR1 SEHNR and CDR2 FQNEAQ come from the germline V gene (reference sequence). The CDR3 has 13 residues. The ends lost 6 bases at V and 5 bases at J; junction bases unmatched: 6. The CDR3 loop is CASRAGGVTEAFF. The CDR3 bases that were read are TGTGCCAGCAGAGCAGGGGGAGTTACTGAA.

With respect to this clone: Sequencing ends 3 residues short of the CDR3 end; the germline J gene provides the rest. This sequence joins TRBV7-2 and TRBJ2-2; D unresolved. This CDR3 is 14 amino acids long. Trimming shortened V by 5 bases and J by 8 bases, and 15 bases separated the two germline ends. Germline V gives CDR1 SGHTA, CDR2 FQGNSA. CDR3 in amino acids: CASSLRQVEGELFF. The CDR3 bases that were read are TGTGCCAGCAGCCTTAGGCAGGTCGAGGGGGAG.

About this clone itself: The read terminates 3 residues before the CDR3 end, so the remaining end is supplied by the germline J gene. The chain couples TRBV7-9 to TRBJ1-6, with D uncertain. Germline V lookup: CDR1 SEHNR, CDR2 FQNEAQ (reference sequence). V gave up 5 bases and J gave up 5 bases, with 10 bases separating them. The CDR3 has 14 amino acids. The DNA read from the CDR3 is TGTGCCAGCAGCCAGAAGAGGGATAATTCACCC. Protein sequence: CASSQKRDNSP. The entire CDR3 protein reads CASSQKRDNSPLHF.

This clone was recorded at least ten times. The sequenced fragment ends 3 residues before the CDR3 boundary, so the rest is inferred from the germline J gene. V and J are TRBV7-9 and TRBJ2-7, with a weak D call TRBD2 (7 bases). The V and J ends lost 2 bases and 6 bases respectively, with 14 bases between them. The CDR3 contains 14 residues. The V gene's germline CDR1 is SEHNR and CDR2 FQNEAQ (reference sequence). The CDR3 spells CASSLPGGAGEQYF. The DNA read from the CDR3 is TGTGCCAGCAGCTTACCGGGGGGCGCGGGCGAG.